This TCR beta chain was profiled in a study of OX40 agonist ivuxolimab in advanced cancers. As for the study in general: Patients were treated with ivuxolimab, an agonistic anti-OX40 (CD134) antibody.

The method was immunoSEQ multiplex PCR; TCRdb's version includes in-frame clones alone and lacks a portion of them. The table has tens of thousands of clones, 85% seen once; the top ten hold about 4.2%. The CDR3 runs to 14 residues. Germline CDR1 is MNHEY and CDR2 is SVGAGI. After removal of 6 bases from V and 4 bases from J, the junction contained 1 base not matched to a gene. This chain connects TRBV6-5 to TRBJ1-5; TRBD1 matches 12 bases. Material: CD4+ or CD8+ T cells sorted from blood, obtained in a trial of the OX40 agonist ivuxolimab. This clonotype was sampled from an adult with an advanced solid tumor such as melanoma, head and neck, liver or kidney cancer. In DNA form, the CDR3 reads TGTGCCAGCAGGGGACAGGGGGCGAATCAGCCCCAGCATTTT. Translation gives CASRGQGANQPQHF.